This T cell receptor (beta chain) was sequenced for a study of a mutant IDH1 vaccine in newly diagnosed glioma. Study details: Vaccinations, eight in total, occurred in weeks 1, 3, 5, 7, 11, 15, 19, 23. Following radiotherapy alone, or alongside temozolomide cycles, vaccination was started after an interval of 4-6 weeks. Receipt of radiotherapy, temozolomide, or both preceded the study, and most received both.

General study points: Whatever changes occurred in top peripheral T cell clonotypes seemed unrelated to pseudoprogression.

The CDR3 covers 16 residues. CDR1 and CDR2 (germline): SGHDN, FVKESK. After removal of 3 bases from V and 4 bases from J, the junction contained 11 bases not matched to a gene. Clones were read by immunoSEQ multiplex PCR, and TCRdb kept only the in-frame ones, dropping some. The repertoire consists of 40,000 to 60,000 clones, with roughly 78% occurring once and the leading ten covering around 2%. Time point given: week 5, during vaccination. Topical imiquimod was applied with each vaccine dose, which held 300 ug of mutant IDH1 20-mer peptide. Turning to this clone: What it binds is not known.

The chain links TRBV14 to TRBJ1-1, with 7 nucleotides matching TRBD1. This sequence was found in a woman aged 35 to 49 with glioma. The starting material was PBMCs, obtained from a glioma patient whose treatment included an IDH1 peptide vaccine. CDR3 coding DNA: TGTGCCAGCAGCCAGCAGGGGGGATTGGGGGGCACTGAAGCTTTCTTT. It translates to CASSQQGGLGGTEAFF.